This T cell receptor (beta chain) was identified during a study of CD8+ T cells in alopecia areata. This CDR3 has 13 amino acids. Looked up from germline, CDR1 is WSHSY and CDR2 is SAAADI. V trimming: 3 bases; J trimming: 6 bases; junction bases outside the gene matches: 4. The treatment was: oral pan-JAK inhibitor, 5-10 mg twice daily. Findings and limits, study-wide: Scalp clonality, along with expanded CD8+ clones among the top 100, was significantly decreased by tofacitinib.

Of note for this clone: Its antigen is unknown.

The authors extracted RNA and reverse transcribed it into cDNA as the sequencing template. Here immunoSEQ multiplex PCR was the method, and the copy in TCRdb shows in-frame clones only, minus some. The sample includes about 140,000 clones, 65% to 90% of them seen just once. The sequence was obtained from a human donor with alopecia areata. V and J are TRBV10-2 and TRBJ1-2; TRBD1 agrees at 7 bases. This specimen was CD8+ T cells sorted from blood, taken at week 4, from a patient treated with tofacitinib. This CDR3 reads CASSEGDRDGYTF. The CDR3 DNA reads as TGCGCCAGCAGTGAAGGCGACAGGGATGGCTACACCTTC.